The 26 T cell receptor beta chains in this list originate from one sample, sequenced in a study of OX40 agonist ivuxolimab in advanced cancers. Clones were read by immunoSEQ multiplex PCR, and TCRdb kept only the in-frame ones, dropping some. Among under 40,000 clones listed, under 85% were seen once. This sample comprised CD4+ or CD8+ T cells sorted from blood, obtained in a trial of the OX40 agonist ivuxolimab. The receptor set was obtained from an adult with an advanced solid tumor such as melanoma, head and neck, liver or kidney cancer.

CDR3 nucleotides: TGTGCCAGTAGCCTTCCCGGGAACTCGGCCTTTAACTATGGCTACACCTTC. Amino acids: CASSLPGNSAFNYGYTF. This chain links TRBV19 with TRBJ1-2; unclear D gene. Germline-derived CDR1 and CDR2 are LNHDA and SQIVND (reference sequence). The ends were cut back, 6 bases at V and 1 base at J, with 21 bases in the middle. CDR3 length equals 17 residues.

This clone has a single count. The chain couples TRBV20-1 to TRBJ2-3; unclear D gene. CDR3 size: 11 residues. Germline-derived CDR1 and CDR2 are DFQATT and SNEGSKA (reference sequence). The V gene lost 7 bases and the J gene lost 0 bases, with 5 bases spanning the gap. CDR3 in amino acids: CSVRSTDTQYF. CDR3 sequence (DNA): TGCAGTGTCCGTAGCACAGATACGCAGTATTTT.

The J gene is TRBJ1-2, the V gene TRBV4-2; no clear D. This CDR3 has 16 residues. Germline values: CDR1 LGHNA, CDR2 YNFKEQ. V lost 3 bases, J lost 4 bases, and 18 bases lay in between. CDR3 residues: CASSHSGSGRVYGYTF. CDR3 DNA sequence: TGTGCCAGCAGCCATTCCGGGTCCGGACGGGTCTATGGCTACACCTTC.

V is TRBV18 and J is TRBJ1-6; the D gene is possibly TRBD1 (6 bases). The V and J ends lost 0 bases and 5 bases respectively, with 8 bases between them. Germline CDR1 KGHSH, CDR2 LQKENI. This CDR3 has 15 residues. CDR3 bases: TGTGCCAGCTCACCACCTACAGGGAATAATTCACCCCTCCACTTT. It is translated as CASSPPTGNNSPLHF.

V is TRBV2 and J is TRBJ2-1; D might be TRBD1 (6 bases). The CDR3 covers 11 residues. V was trimmed by 9 bases and J by 8 bases, leaving 11 bases between them. Germline CDR1 is SNHLY and CDR2 is FYNNEI. Here the CDR3 DNA reads TGTGCCAGGTCACAGGGCGATGAGCAGTTCTTC. Translation gives CARSQGDEQFF.

This clone was found a few times. CDR3 sequence: CASSYGGGINTEAFF. The CDR3 coding sequence is TGTGCCAGCAGTTATGGGGGCGGCATAAACACTGAAGCTTTCTTT. The chain uses TRBV6-5 and TRBJ1-1, with TRBD1 as a possible D gene (6 bases). Looked up from germline, CDR1 is MNHEY and CDR2 is SVGAGI. The CDR3 loop spans 15 amino acids. V lost 3 bases and J 2 bases, leaving 13 bases between the germline ends.

The rearrangement joins TRBV7-9 to TRBJ1-2; 12 bases are a match to TRBD1. J was trimmed by 5 bases and V by 5 bases; bases with no gene match: 3. Germline lookup yields CDR1 SEHNR and CDR2 FQNEAQ (reference sequence). The CDR3 is 14 residues long. CDR3 DNA: TGTGCCAGCAGCGGGACAGGGGGCTTTTATGGCTACACCTTC. Translation gives CASSGTGGFYGYTF.

The genes are TRBV7-9 and TRBJ1-1, with 7 positions matching TRBD1. CDR1 and CDR2 from the germline V gene are SEHNR and FQNEAQ (reference sequence). The CDR3 extends over 14 amino acids. J was trimmed by 9 bases and V by 4 bases; bases with no gene match: 11. CDR3 sequence reads: CASSSPGDRVKAFF. In DNA form, the CDR3 reads TGTGCCAGCAGCTCCCCGGGAGACAGGGTCAAAGCTTTCTTT.

This chain uses TRBV25-1 with TRBJ2-7; D uncertain. V was cut by 2 bases and J by 5 bases, with 13 bases left in between. Germline CDR1 is MGHDK and CDR2 is SYGVNS. The CDR3 is 14 amino acids. The CDR3 DNA follows: TGTGCCAGCAGTGAAATTACCCGTGGGAACGAGCAGTACTTC. This translates into CASSEITRGNEQYF.

This chain joins TRBV2 and TRBJ2-3; TRBD2 matches at 11 bases. Trimming removed 8 bases from V and 2 bases from J; junction bases left unmatched: 12. Germline V CDR1 and CDR2: SNHLY, FYNNEI. This CDR3 is 17 amino acids long. CDR3 sequence reads: CASGAVPGLAVTDTQYF. CDR3 DNA: TGTGCCAGCGGGGCAGTCCCGGGACTAGCGGTCACAGATACGCAGTATTTT.

This rearrangement joins TRBV30 to TRBJ2-3; unclear D gene. Trimming removed 2 bases from V and 0 bases from J, with 9 bases in between. CDR3 length: 14 amino acids. Germline loops: CDR1 GTSNPN, CDR2 SVGIG (reference sequence). The CDR3 DNA follows: TGTGCCTGGAGTTCAGAAGGAAGCACAGATACGCAGTATTTT. Translated, it gives CAWSSEGSTDTQYF. Supplemented by reference TRBV30 and TRBJ2-3, the full variable domain reads SQTIHQWPATLVQPVGSPLSLECTVEGTSNPNLYWYRQAAGRGLQLLFYSVGIGQISSEVPQNLSASRPQDRQFILSSKKLLLSDSGFYLCAWSSEGSTDTQYFGPGTRLTVL.

The V call is TRBV16, the J call TRBJ2-3; D not certain. Trimming took 3 bases from V and 3 from J, leaving 19 bases between them. CDR3 length equals 17 residues. In germline, CDR1 is KGHSY, CDR2 FQNENV. The CDR3 is CASSHTPRGGLTDTQYF. The CDR3 nucleotides are TGTGCCAGCAGCCATACCCCCCGAGGCGGATTAACAGATACGCAGTATTTT. The whole variable domain, filled in from reference TRBV16 and TRBJ2-3, reads GEEVAQTPKHLVRGEGQKAKLYCAPIKGHSYVFWYQQVLKNEFKFLISFQNENVFDETGMPKERFSAKCLPNSPCSLEIQATKLEDSAVYFCASSHTPRGGLTDTQYFGPGTRLTVL.

The rearrangement joins TRBV6-5 to TRBJ2-7; D may be TRBD1 (5 bases). The CDR3 sequence is 13 residues long. Trimming removed 5 bases at V and 7 bases at J, with 15 bases between. Germline loops: CDR1 MNHEY, CDR2 SVGAGI. The CDR3 spells CASSPQGKWEQYF. DNA for the CDR3: TGTGCCAGCAGTCCTCAGGGAAAGTGGGAGCAGTACTTC.

The sample holds one count of this clone. The chain is built from TRBV5-4 and TRBJ1-2; 9 bases align to TRBD1. Trimming removed 4 bases from V and 0 bases from J; junction bases left unmatched: 10. The CDR3 is 17 residues long. Germline-derived CDR1 and CDR2 are SGHNT and YYREEE (reference sequence). The chain's CDR3 is CASSGLQGAGSNYGYTF. The CDR3 coding sequence is TGTGCCAGCAGCGGCTTACAGGGGGCGGGTTCTAACTATGGCTACACCTTC.

The chain joins TRBV5-4 to TRBJ1-2, with a possible D match to TRBD1 (5 bases). CDR1 is SGHNT and CDR2 is YYREEE in the germline V gene (reference sequence). The germline V and J ends were trimmed by 4 bases and 3 bases, with 13 bases remaining between them. The length of the CDR3 is 14 residues. CDR3 amino acids: CASSPRGGDYGYTF. The CDR3 DNA is TGTGCCAGCAGCCCGAGGGGAGGTGACTATGGCTACACCTTC.

The rearrangement joins TRBV19 to TRBJ2-1; a possible D gene is TRBD2 (6 bases). The CDR3 runs 12 residues. Germline CDR1 and CDR2: LNHDA and SQIVND (reference sequence). Trimming took off 2 bases at V and 7 bases at J, with 6 bases between the two ends. The CDR3 protein is CASSILANEQFF. CDR3 DNA: TGTGCCAGTAGTATACTAGCGAATGAGCAGTTCTTC.

The V and J genes are TRBV5-1 and TRBJ1-4, with D possibly TRBD1 on 5 matching bases. The CDR3 loop spans 14 amino acids. CDR1 and CDR2 from the germline V gene are SGHRS and YFSETQ. The V end lost 7 bases, the J end lost 7 bases, and 17 bases lay between the germline ends. CDR3: CASRPTAGSEKLFF. The CDR3 nucleotides read TGCGCCAGCCGCCCCACGGCAGGGAGTGAAAAACTGTTTTTT.

The chain has TRBV2 and TRBJ2-1; D uncertain. Germline V gives CDR1 SNHLY, CDR2 FYNNEI. V was trimmed by 6 bases and J by 5 bases, leaving 8 bases between them. The CDR3 covers 12 residues. CDR3 region: CASRIPNNEQFF. CDR3 sequence (DNA): TGTGCCAGCAGAATTCCTAACAATGAGCAGTTCTTC.

V gene TRBV4-2 combines with J gene TRBJ2-1; D ambiguous. Germline CDR1 reads LGHNA; CDR2 reads YNFKEQ. The CDR3 is 14 amino acids. Trimming cost V 4 bases and J 9 bases, with 16 bases left between them. CDR3 in DNA: TGTGCCAGCAGCCTAAGAGCAGACGAGCGTGAGCAGTTCTTC. Amino acids: CASSLRADEREQFF.

This clone was counted between two and nine times. A junction end diverges from the germline sequence, so it may reflect a read error. This chain connects TRBV7-7 to TRBJ2-3; the D is unclear. Germline lookup yields CDR1 SSHAT and CDR2 FNYEAQ (reference sequence). The CDR3 consists of 15 residues. DNA of the CDR3: TGTGCTAGCAGCTTGAGCGAGGCTCGCACAGATACGCAGTATTTT. Translation gives CASSLSEARTDTQYF. The whole variable domain, filled in from reference TRBV7-7 and TRBJ2-3, reads GAGVSQSPRYKVTKRGQDVTLRCDPISSHATLYWYQQALGQGPEFLTYFNYEAQPDKSGLPSDRFSAERPEGSISTLTIQRTEQRDSAMYRCASSLSEARTDTQYFGPGTRLTVL.

CDR3 coding DNA: TGTGCCAGCAGCCTGACAGGGAATGAGCAGTTCTTC. Its translation: CASSLTGNEQFF. The chain has TRBV5-4 and TRBJ2-1, with 7 bases matching TRBD1. The CDR3 spans 12 residues. Germline CDR1 is SGHNT and CDR2 is YYREEE (reference sequence). Trimming removed 4 bases from V and 7 bases from J; junction bases left unmatched: 2.

This sequence joins TRBV7-3 and TRBJ2-5; D gene uncertain. The CDR3 loop spans 13 amino acids. The germline gives CDR1 SGHTA, CDR2 FQGTGA. The V gene lost 2 bases and the J gene lost 3 bases, with 7 bases spanning the gap. CDR3 DNA sequence: TGTGCCAGCAGCTTAGAAAGTAAAGAGACCCAGTACTTC. This sequence encodes CASSLESKETQYF.

The V call is TRBV18, the J call TRBJ1-5; 7 nucleotides line up with TRBD1. V was pared by 3 bases and J by 4 bases, with 9 bases of the junction left unmatched. Germline loops: CDR1 KGHSH, CDR2 LQKENI. There are 16 residues in the CDR3. For the CDR3, the DNA is TGTGCCAGCTCACCGGGGAAGGACAGGAGTAATCAGCCCCAGCATTTT. It is translated as CASSPGKDRSNQPQHF. Full variable domain (outside the CDR3, taken from reference TRBV18 and TRBJ1-5): NAGVMQNPRHLVRRRGQEARLRCSPMKGHSHVYWYRQLPEEGLKFMVYLQKENIIDESGMPKERFSAEFPKEGPSILRIQQVVRGDSAAYFCASSPGKDRSNQPQHFGDGTRLSIL.

In its sample, this clone was seen once. The CDR3 sequence is CASSIEAQGVEQYF. CDR3 sequence (DNA): TGTGCCAGTAGTATAGAAGCACAGGGGGTCGAGCAGTACTTC. The rearrangement joins TRBV19 to TRBJ2-7; 8 positions agree with TRBD1. CDR1 is LNHDA and CDR2 is SQIVND in the germline V gene (reference sequence). Losses at the gene ends were 0 bases for V and 6 bases for J; bases not matched to a gene: 4. This CDR3 spans 14 amino acids.

V and J are TRBV18 and TRBJ1-1; D might be TRBD1 (6 bases). This CDR3 comprises 14 residues. In germline, CDR1 is KGHSH, CDR2 LQKENI. The V end was cut by 5 bases, the J end by 4 bases, with 14 bases between. DNA of the CDR3: TGTGCCAGCTCATTTTACCAGGGGTTCACTGAAGCTTTCTTT. As protein: CASSFYQGFTEAFF. Supplemented by reference TRBV18 and TRBJ1-1, the full variable domain reads NAGVMQNPRHLVRRRGQEARLRCSPMKGHSHVYWYRQLPEEGLKFMVYLQKENIIDESGMPKERFSAEFPKEGPSILRIQQVVRGDSAAYFCASSFYQGFTEAFFGQGTRLTVV.

The chain recombines TRBV7-2 with TRBJ2-1; D is unclear. The V end lost 1 base, the J end lost 7 bases, and 17 bases lay between the germline ends. Germline-derived CDR1 and CDR2 are SGHTA and FQGNSA. This CDR3 has 16 amino acids. CDR3 region: CASSLDSGPLRNEQFF. The CDR3 region has the DNA TGTGCCAGCAGCTTAGATTCGGGCCCCCTGCGGAATGAGCAGTTCTTC. Using reference TRBV7-2 and TRBJ2-1 for the parts outside the CDR3, the full variable domain is GAGVSQSPSNKVTEKGKDVELRCDPISGHTALYWYRQSLGQGLEFLIYFQGNSAPDKSGLPSDRFSAERTGGSVSTLTIQRTQQEDSAVYLCASSLDSGPLRNEQFFGPGTRLTVL.